This T cell receptor beta chain was retrieved from a study of identical twins. Study outcomes and limitations: Fewer insertions characterized abundant cord blood beta clonotypes, whereas memory repertoires showed none. Researchers reported excess low generation probability among twin-shared out-of-frame alpha sequences. In beta out-of-frame sequences, the excess sharing between twins was weaker.

Many counts were recorded for this clonotype. Antigen: not known. V lost 6 bases, J lost 4 bases, and 21 bases lay in between. This CDR3 comprises 15 residues. Germline CDR1 is DFQATT and CDR2 is SNEGSKA (reference sequence). TCRdb itself ran the 5' RACE reads through MiXCR, one entry per CDR3 protein. The sample has approximately 210,000 distinct CDR3 sequences; over 8% are singletons. Every donor was a healthy Caucasian. Sequencing was performed on memory (CD45RO+) T cells sorted from blood. This sequence joins TRBV20-1 and TRBJ2-5, with D maybe TRBD1 (6 bases). This TCR derives from a woman in her late teens or twenties in good health. CDR3 sequence (DNA): TGCAGTGCCCCTCGGGGTCAGGGGCCTAGAGAGACCCAGTACTTC. Translated, it gives CSAPRGQGPRETQYF.